This T cell receptor (beta chain) comes out of a study of regulatory T cells in long-lasting Graves disease. Building the TCR beta libraries relied on iRepertoire HTBI primers, and CDR3 regions underwent Arm-PCR. TCRdb reprocessed the multiplex PCR reads with MiXCR, giving one entry per CDR3 protein. The table includes about 450,000 distinct CDR3 sequences, around 13% detected once. This clonotype was counted many times. CDR1 is MNHEY and CDR2 is SMNVEV in the germline V gene (reference sequence). The CDR3 runs to 16 residues. Trimming stripped 5 bases from V and 10 bases from J, with 21 bases between. The time point: newly diagnosed GD, antithyroid drugs for less than 3 months. RNA extracted from PBMCs served as the sequencing template. This sample was also put to use in a study of T cells in Graves' hyperthyroidism and ophthalmopathy.

This rearrangement joins TRBV27 to TRBJ1-6; D is possibly TRBD1 (6 bases). The clonotype was recovered from a woman aged 45 to 65 with Graves disease. The source was peripheral blood mononuclear cells (PBMCs), collected at new diagnosis, from a patient treated with antithyroid drugs. This CDR3 is CASSQSPRGSWSPLHF. The CDR3 DNA follows: TGTGCCAGCAGTCAGTCCCCCAGGGGATCATGGTCACCCCTCCACTTT.